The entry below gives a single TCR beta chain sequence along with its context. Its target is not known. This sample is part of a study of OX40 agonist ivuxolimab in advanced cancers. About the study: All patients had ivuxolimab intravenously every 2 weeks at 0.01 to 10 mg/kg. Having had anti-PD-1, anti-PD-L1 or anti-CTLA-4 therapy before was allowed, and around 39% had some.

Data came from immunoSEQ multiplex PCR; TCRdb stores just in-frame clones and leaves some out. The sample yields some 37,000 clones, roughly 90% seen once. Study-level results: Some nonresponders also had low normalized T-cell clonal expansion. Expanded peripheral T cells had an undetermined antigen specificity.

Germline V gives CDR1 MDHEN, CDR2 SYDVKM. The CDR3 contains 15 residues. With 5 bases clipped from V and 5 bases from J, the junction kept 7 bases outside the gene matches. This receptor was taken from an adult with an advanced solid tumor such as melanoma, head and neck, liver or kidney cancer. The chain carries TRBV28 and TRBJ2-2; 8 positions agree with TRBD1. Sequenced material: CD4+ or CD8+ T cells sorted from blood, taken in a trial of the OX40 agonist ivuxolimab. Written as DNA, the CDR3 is TGTGCCAGCAGTCTCCAGGGGGCGAGGACCGGGGAGCTGTTTTTT. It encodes CASSLQGARTGELFF.